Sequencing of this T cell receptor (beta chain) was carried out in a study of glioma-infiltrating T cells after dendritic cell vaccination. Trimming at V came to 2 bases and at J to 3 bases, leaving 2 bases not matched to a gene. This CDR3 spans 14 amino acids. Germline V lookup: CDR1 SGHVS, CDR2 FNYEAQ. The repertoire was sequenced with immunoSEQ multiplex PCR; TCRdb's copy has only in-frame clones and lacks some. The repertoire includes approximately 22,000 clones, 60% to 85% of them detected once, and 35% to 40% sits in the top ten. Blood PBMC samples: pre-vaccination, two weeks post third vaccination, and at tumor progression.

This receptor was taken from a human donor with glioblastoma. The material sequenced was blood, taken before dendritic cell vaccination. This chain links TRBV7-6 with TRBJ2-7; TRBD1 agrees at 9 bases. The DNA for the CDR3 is TGTGCCAGCAGCTTACGGACAGGGGACTACGAGCAGTACTTC. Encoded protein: CASSLRTGDYEQYF. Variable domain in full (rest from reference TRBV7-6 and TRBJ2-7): GAGVSQSPRYKVTKRGQDVALRCDPISGHVSLYWYRQALGQGPEFLTYFNYEAQQDKSGLPNDRFSAERPEGSISTLTIQRTEQRDSAMYRCASSLRTGDYEQYFGPGTRLTVT.